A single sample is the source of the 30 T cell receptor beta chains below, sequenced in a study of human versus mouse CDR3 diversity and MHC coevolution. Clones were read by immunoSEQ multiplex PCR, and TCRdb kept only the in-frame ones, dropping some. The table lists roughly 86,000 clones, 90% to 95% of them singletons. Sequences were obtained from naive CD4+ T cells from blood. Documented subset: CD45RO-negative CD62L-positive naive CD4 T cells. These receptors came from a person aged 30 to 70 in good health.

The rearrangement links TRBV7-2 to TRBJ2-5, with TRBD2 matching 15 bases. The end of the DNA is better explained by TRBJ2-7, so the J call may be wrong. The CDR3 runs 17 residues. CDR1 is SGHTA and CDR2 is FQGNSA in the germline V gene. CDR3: CASSSRPGLAGGYEQYF. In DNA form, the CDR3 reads TGTGCCAGCAGCTCGAGACCGGGACTAGCGGGGGGATACGAGCAGTACTTC.

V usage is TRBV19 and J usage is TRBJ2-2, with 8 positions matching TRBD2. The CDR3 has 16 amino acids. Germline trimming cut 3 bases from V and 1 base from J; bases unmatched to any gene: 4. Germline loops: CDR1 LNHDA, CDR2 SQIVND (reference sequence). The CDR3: CASSMLAGLNTGELFF. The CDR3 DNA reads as TGTGCCAGTAGTATGTTAGCGGGACTGAACACCGGGGAGCTGTTTTTT.

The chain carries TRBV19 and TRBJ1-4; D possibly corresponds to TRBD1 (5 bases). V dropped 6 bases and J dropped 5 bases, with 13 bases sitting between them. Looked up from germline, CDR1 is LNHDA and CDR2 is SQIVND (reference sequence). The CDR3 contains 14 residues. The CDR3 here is CASRWGSQNEKLFF. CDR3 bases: TGTGCCAGTAGATGGGGCTCCCAGAATGAAAAACTGTTTTTT.

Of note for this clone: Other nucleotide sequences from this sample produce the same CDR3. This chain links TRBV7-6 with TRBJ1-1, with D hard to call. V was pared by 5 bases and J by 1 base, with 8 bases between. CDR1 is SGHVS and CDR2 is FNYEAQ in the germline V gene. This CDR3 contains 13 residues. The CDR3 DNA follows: TGTGCCAGCAGCCGGCAGGAGAACACTGAAGCTTTCTTT. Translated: CASSRQENTEAFF.

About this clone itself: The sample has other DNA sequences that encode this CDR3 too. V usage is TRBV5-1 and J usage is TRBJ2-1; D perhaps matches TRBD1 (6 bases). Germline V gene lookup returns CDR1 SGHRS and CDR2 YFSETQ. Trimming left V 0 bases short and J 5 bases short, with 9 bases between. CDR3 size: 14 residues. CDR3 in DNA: TGCGCCAGCAGCTTGGGGACAGCAAACAATGAGCAGTTCTTC. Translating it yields CASSLGTANNEQFF. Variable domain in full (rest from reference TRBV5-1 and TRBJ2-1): KAGVTQTPRYLIKTRGQQVTLSCSPISGHRSVSWYQQTPGQGLQFLFEYFSETQRNKGNFPGRFSGRQFSNSRSEMNVSTLELGDSALYLCASSLGTANNEQFFGPGTRLTVL.

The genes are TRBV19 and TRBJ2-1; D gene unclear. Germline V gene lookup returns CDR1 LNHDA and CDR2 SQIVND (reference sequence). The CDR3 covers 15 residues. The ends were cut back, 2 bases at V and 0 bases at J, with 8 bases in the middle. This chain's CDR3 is CASSISLSSYNEQFF. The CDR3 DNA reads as TGTGCCAGTAGTATATCACTTAGCTCCTACAATGAGCAGTTCTTC.

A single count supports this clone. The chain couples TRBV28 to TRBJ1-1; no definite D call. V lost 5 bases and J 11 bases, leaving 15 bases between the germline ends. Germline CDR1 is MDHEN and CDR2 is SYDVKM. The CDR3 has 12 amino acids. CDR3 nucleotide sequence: TGTGCCAGCAGTCGCTATCCGGGTTCGGCTTTCTTT. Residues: CASSRYPGSAFF.

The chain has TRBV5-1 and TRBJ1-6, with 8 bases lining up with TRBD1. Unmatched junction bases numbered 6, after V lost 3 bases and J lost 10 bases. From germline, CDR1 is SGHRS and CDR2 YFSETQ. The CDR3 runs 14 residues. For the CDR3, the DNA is TGCGCCAGCAGCTCGGACAGGGTGAACTCACCCCTCCACTTT. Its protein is CASSSDRVNSPLHF.

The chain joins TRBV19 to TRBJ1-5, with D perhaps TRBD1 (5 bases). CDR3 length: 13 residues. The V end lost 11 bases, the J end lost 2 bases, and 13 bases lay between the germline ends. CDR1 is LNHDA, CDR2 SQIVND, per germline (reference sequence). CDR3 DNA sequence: TGTGCCTCGGCAGGGACTGGCAATCAGCCCCAGCATTTT. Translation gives CASAGTGNQPQHF.

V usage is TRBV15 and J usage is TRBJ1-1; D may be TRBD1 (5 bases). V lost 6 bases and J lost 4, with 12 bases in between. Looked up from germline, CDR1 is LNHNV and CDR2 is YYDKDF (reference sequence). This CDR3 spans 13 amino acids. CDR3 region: CATRGRGATEAFF. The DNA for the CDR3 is TGTGCCACCAGGGGCCGCGGGGCCACTGAAGCTTTCTTT.

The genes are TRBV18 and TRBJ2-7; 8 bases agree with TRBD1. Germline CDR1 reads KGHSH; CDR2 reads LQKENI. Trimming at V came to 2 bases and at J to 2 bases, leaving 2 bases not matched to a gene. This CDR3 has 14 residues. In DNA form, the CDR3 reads TGTGCCAGCTCACCAGGGGACAGGCCCTACGAGCAGTACTTC. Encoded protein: CASSPGDRPYEQYF.

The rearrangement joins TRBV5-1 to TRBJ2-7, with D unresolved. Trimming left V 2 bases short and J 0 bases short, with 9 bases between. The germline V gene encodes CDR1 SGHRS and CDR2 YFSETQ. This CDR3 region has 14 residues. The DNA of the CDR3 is TGCGCCAGCAGCTTCGTCCAGGCCTCCTACGAGCAGTACTTC. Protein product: CASSFVQASYEQYF.

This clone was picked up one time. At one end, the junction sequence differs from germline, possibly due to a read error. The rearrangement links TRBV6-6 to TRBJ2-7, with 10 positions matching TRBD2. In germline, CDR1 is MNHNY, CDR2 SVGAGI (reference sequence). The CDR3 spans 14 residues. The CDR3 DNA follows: TGTGCCAGCAGTTACAGTAGCGGGGGGTCCTCTACGGACTTC. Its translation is CASSYSSGGSSTDF.

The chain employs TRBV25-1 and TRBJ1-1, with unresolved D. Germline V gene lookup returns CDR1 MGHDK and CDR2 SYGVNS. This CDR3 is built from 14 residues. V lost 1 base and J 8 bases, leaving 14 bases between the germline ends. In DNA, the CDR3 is TGTGCCAGCAGTGAATCTCTCGCCGGGGTGGAAGCTTTCTTT. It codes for CASSESLAGVEAFF.

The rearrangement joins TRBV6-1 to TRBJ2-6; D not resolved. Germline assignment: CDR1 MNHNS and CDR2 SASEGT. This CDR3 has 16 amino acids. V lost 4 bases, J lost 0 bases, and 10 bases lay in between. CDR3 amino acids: CASSGRRVSGANVLTF. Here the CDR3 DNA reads TGTGCCAGCAGTGGCAGACGGGTCTCTGGGGCCAACGTCCTGACTTTC.

CDR3 residues: CASRTTGGANVLTF. CDR3 in DNA: TGTGCCAGCAGAACAACAGGTGGGGCCAACGTCCTGACTTTC. V and J are TRBV7-3 and TRBJ2-6; maybe TRBD1 (5 bases). Trimming pared 6 bases from V and 3 bases from J, leaving 9 bases between. Germline V gene data show CDR1 as SGHTA and CDR2 as FQGTGA. This CDR3 spans 14 amino acids. Full variable domain (remainder filled in from reference TRBV7-3 and TRBJ2-6): GAGVSQTPSNKVTEKGKYVELRCDPISGHTALYWYRQSLGQGPEFLIYFQGTGAADDSGLPNDRFFAVRPEGSVSTLKIQRTERGDSAVYLCASRTTGGANVLTFGAGSRLTVL.

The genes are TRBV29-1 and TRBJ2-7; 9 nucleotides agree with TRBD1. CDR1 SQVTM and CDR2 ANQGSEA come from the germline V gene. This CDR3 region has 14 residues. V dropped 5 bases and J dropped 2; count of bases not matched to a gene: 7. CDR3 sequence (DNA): TGCAGCGTTACCCCAGGGACAGGGACCTACGAGCAGTACTTC. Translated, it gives CSVTPGTGTYEQYF.

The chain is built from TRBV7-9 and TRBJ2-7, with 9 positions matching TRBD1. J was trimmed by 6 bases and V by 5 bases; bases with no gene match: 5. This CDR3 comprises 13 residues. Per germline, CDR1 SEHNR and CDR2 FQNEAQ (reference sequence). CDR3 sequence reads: CASSHTGGSEQYF. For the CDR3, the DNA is TGTGCCAGCAGCCACACAGGGGGCAGCGAGCAGTACTTC.

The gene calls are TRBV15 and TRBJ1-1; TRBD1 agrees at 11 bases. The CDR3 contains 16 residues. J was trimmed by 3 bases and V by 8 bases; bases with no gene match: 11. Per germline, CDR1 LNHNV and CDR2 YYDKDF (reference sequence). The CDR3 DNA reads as TGTGCCACCGGAGAAGGACAGGGGGCGCGGGACACTGAAGCTTTCTTT. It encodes CATGEGQGARDTEAFF.

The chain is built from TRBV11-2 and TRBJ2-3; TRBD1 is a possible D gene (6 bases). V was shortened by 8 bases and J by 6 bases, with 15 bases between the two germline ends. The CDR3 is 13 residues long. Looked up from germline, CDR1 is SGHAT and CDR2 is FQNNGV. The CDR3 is CASGGPRGDTQYF. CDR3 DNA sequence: TGTGCCAGCGGGGGCCCTCGAGGCGATACGCAGTATTTT.

CDR3 loop: CASNDPGQGINEQYF. DNA for the CDR3: TGTGCCAGCAATGATCCGGGACAGGGTATCAACGAGCAGTACTTC. This chain joins TRBV11-1 and TRBJ2-7; 9 bases align to TRBD1. The CDR3 totals 15 residues. The V gene's germline CDR1 is SGHAT and CDR2 FQDESV (reference sequence). Trimming cost V 7 bases and J 5 bases; bases outside gene matches: 12.

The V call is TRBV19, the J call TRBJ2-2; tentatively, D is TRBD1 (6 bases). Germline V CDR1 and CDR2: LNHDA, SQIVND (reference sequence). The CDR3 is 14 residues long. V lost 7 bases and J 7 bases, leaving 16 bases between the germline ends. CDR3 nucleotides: TGTGCCAGTACCAATCCAGGGGCTGGCGGGGAGCTGTTTTTT. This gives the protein CASTNPGAGGELFF.

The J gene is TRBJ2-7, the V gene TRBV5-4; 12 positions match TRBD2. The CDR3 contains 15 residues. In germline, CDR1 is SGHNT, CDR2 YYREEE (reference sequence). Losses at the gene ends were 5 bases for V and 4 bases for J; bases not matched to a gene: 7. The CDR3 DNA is TGTGCCAGCAGTTTATCCGGGACTAGCGGGTACGAGCAGTACTTC. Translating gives CASSLSGTSGYEQYF.

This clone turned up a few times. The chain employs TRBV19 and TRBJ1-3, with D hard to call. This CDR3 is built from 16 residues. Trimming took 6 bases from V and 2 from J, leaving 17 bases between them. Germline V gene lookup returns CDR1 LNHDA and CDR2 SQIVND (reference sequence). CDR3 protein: CASRAIAEMAGNTIYF. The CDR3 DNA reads TGTGCCAGTAGGGCAATAGCGGAGATGGCTGGAAACACCATATATTTT.

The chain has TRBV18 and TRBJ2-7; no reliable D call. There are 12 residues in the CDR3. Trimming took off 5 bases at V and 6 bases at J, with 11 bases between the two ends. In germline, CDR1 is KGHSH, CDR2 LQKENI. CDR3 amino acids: CASSVRVGEQYF. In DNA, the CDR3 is TGTGCCAGCTCAGTTCGGGTTGGCGAGCAGTACTTC.

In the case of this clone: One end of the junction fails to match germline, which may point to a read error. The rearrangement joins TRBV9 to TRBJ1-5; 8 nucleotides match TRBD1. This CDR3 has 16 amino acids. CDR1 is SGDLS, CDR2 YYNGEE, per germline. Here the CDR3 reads CTSSRGGTGGNQPQHF. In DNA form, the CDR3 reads TGTACCAGCAGCCGGGGAGGGACAGGAGGCAATCAGCCCCAGCATTTT.

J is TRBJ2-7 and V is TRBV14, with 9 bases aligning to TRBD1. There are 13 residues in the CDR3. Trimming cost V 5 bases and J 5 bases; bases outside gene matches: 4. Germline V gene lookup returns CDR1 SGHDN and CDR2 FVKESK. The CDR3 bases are TGTGCCAGCAGCGGGACAGGGTCCAACGAGCAGTACTTC. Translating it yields CASSGTGSNEQYF. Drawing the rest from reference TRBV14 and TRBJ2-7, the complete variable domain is EAGVTQFPSHSVIEKGQTVTLRCDPISGHDNLYWYRRVMGKEIKFLLHFVKESKQDESGMPNNRFLAERTGGTYSTLKVQPAELEDSGVYFCASSGTGSNEQYFGPGTRLTVT.

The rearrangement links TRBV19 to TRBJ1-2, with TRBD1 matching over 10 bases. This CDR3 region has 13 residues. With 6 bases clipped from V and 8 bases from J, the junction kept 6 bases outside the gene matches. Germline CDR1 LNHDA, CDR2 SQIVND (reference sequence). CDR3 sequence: CASRGTGVWGYTF. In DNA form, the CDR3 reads TGTGCCAGTAGGGGGACAGGGGTTTGGGGCTACACCTTC.

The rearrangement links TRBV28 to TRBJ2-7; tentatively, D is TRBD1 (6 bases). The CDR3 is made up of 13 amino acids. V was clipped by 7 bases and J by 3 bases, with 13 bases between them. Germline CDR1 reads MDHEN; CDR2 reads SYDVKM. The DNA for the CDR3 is TGTGCCAGCAAGACAGGCTTAGTCTACGAGCAGTACTTC. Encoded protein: CASKTGLVYEQYF.

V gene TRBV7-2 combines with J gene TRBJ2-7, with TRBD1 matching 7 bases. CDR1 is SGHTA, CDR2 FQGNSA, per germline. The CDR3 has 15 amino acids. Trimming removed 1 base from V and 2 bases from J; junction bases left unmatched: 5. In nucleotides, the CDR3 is TGTGCCAGCAGCTTAGGACAGGGCGGCACCTACGAGCAGTACTTC. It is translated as CASSLGQGGTYEQYF.